Below, 26 T cell receptor beta chains from the same sample are listed, as sequenced in a study of CXCR3-negative and CXCR3-positive naive CD8 T cells. Study results and caveats: CXCR3-positive naive cells had more hydrophobic TRB CDR3s than CXCR3-negative naive cells.

Antigen specificity for these receptors is unknown. UMI-labeled TRB cDNA libraries were prepared by 5' RACE. With the 5' RACE reads reprocessed, TCRdb shows one record per CDR3 protein and no DNA. Reported are fewer than 65,000 distinct CDR3 sequences; the ten largest clones contain over 4%. Sequencing was performed on naive CXCR3+ CD8+ T cells from blood. Indicated subset: CD45RO-CCR7+CD27+CD95- naive CD8+ T cells expressing CXCR3 (TNR3+). Receptors originate from a human donor in good health. Some clones in this sample may be carry-over from other donors' samples.

The chain carries TRBV20-1 and TRBJ2-7; checking the TCRdb D call of TRBD2 is not possible without DNA. CDR1 and CDR2 (germline): DFQATT, SNEGSKA (reference sequence). The CDR3 covers 13 residues. The CDR3 loop is CSASSLAGHEQYF.

V gene TRBV29-1 combines with J gene TRBJ2-7; there is no DNA to check the TCRdb D call of TRBD2. CDR1 and CDR2 from the germline V gene are SQVTM and ANQGSEA. The CDR3 is made up of 13 amino acids. CDR3 sequence: CSAQEGRNYEQYF.

The chain carries TRBV7-2 and TRBJ2-7. This CDR3 is 12 amino acids long. Germline-derived CDR1 and CDR2 are SGHTA and FQGNSA. CDR3 in amino acids: CASSLVSYEQYF.

The chain couples TRBV7-6 to TRBJ1-2; TCRdb's D call of TRBD1 is untestable without DNA. The length of the CDR3 is 16 residues. CDR1 is SGHVS and CDR2 is FNYEAQ in the germline V gene. The CDR3 protein is CASSPILGGGYLGYTF.

This chain links TRBV6-5 with TRBJ1-3; TCRdb calls TRBD1, which cannot be checked without DNA. The CDR3 sequence is 12 residues long. Germline assignment: CDR1 MNHEY and CDR2 SVGAGI. The CDR3 reads CASRGSGNTIYF.

This rearrangement joins TRBV9 to TRBJ2-1; TCRdb gives TRBD2 as the D gene, but with no DNA this cannot be confirmed. CDR3 size: 14 residues. Germline loops: CDR1 SGDLS, CDR2 YYNGEE. The CDR3 protein is CASSVAQAGVPEFF.

J is TRBJ2-1 and V is TRBV29-1; TCRdb names TRBD2, which stays unverified in the absence of DNA. The CDR3 consists of 16 residues. Germline-derived CDR1 and CDR2 are SQVTM and ANQGSEA. CDR3 amino acids: CSVEDLGTSVYNEQFF.

The chain carries TRBV11-3 and TRBJ2-7; TCRdb reports TRBD1, a call that lacks DNA to check it against. Per the germline V gene, CDR1 is SGHNT and CDR2 is YENEEA. This CDR3 contains 14 residues. CDR3 residues: CASSILFGTYEQYF. Together with reference TRBV11-3 and TRBJ2-7, the CDR3 gives the full variable domain: EAGVVQSPRYKIIEKKQPVAFWCNPISGHNTLYWYLQNLGQGPELLIRYENEEAVDDSQLPKDRFSAERLKGVDSTLKIQPAELGDSAVYLCASSILFGTYEQYFGPGTRLTVT.

The CDR3 sequence is CASSPQESEQFF. J is TRBJ2-1 and V is TRBV12-3 or TRBV12-4. The CDR3 contains 12 residues.

This sequence joins TRBV7-9 and TRBJ1-2. The CDR3 covers 13 residues. The germline CDR1 and CDR2 sequences are SEHNR and FQNEAQ (reference sequence). CDR3 residues: CASSLGSDPGYTF.

The J gene is TRBJ1-1, the V gene TRBV12-3 or TRBV12-4; lacking DNA, the TRBD1 call made by TCRdb goes unchecked. The CDR3 runs to 13 residues. The CDR3 here is CASLLTVNTEALF.

The chain is built from TRBV11-2 and TRBJ2-1; TCRdb's assignment of TRBD2 cannot be checked, as there is no DNA. Germline-derived CDR1 and CDR2 are SGHAT and FQNNGV. The CDR3 spans 15 residues. The CDR3 protein is CASSFRVAGVNEQFF.

The rearrangement uses TRBV2 and TRBJ2-5. The germline CDR1 and CDR2 sequences are SNHLY and FYNNEI. The CDR3 length is 12 residues. This CDR3 is CASSEYLETQYF.

The rearrangement links TRBV7-9 to TRBJ2-7; TCRdb calls TRBD1, which cannot be checked without DNA. CDR3 size: 14 residues. Germline CDR1 reads SEHNR; CDR2 reads FQNEAQ (reference sequence). This chain's CDR3 is CASSNRDRGDEQYF.

The chain couples TRBV6-4 to TRBJ2-1; the TCRdb call, TRBD2, lacks DNA for checking. The CDR3 is made up of 17 amino acids. Germline V gene sequence: CDR1 MRHNA, CDR2 SNTAGT. The CDR3 region is CASSPGVAGASGNEQFF.

The chain is built from TRBV29-1 and TRBJ1-2. CDR3 length: 11 amino acids. Germline loops: CDR1 SQVTM, CDR2 ANQGSEA. The CDR3 reads CSVAGNYGYTF. The variable domain in full, with the rest retrieved from reference TRBV29-1 and TRBJ1-2, is SAVISQKPSRDICQRGTSLTIQCQVDSQVTMMFWYRQQPGQSLTLIATANQGSEATYESGFVIDKFPISRPNLTFSTLTVSNMSPEDSSIYLCSVAGNYGYTFGSGTRLTVV.

This rearrangement joins TRBV7-6 to TRBJ2-3; there is no DNA to check the TCRdb D call of TRBD2. The CDR3 spans 14 residues. Germline lookup yields CDR1 SGHVS and CDR2 FNYEAQ. The CDR3 sequence is CASSSLGTSSTQYF.

This rearrangement joins TRBV7-8 to TRBJ2-1; TCRdb proposes TRBD2, but this gene call is untestable without DNA. CDR1 SGHVS and CDR2 FQNEAQ come from the germline V gene. The CDR3 totals 15 residues. The CDR3: CASSRLAGGHNEQFF.

The genes are TRBV6-5 and TRBJ2-7; the TCRdb D gene call, TRBD1, has no DNA to confirm it. The germline gives CDR1 MNHEY, CDR2 SVGAGI. The length of the CDR3 is 15 residues. The CDR3 here is CASSYSQGQTLEQYF.

This sequence joins TRBV5-1 and TRBJ2-7; checking the TCRdb D call of TRBD1 is not possible without DNA. The CDR3 has 15 amino acids. The germline CDR1 and CDR2 sequences are SGHRS and YFSETQ. The chain's CDR3 is CASTPGTGTSYEQYF.

The chain recombines TRBV25-1 with TRBJ2-7; lacking DNA, the TRBD1 call made by TCRdb goes unchecked. The CDR3 spans 15 residues. Germline V gives CDR1 MGHDK, CDR2 SYGVNS. The CDR3 loop is CASSPKPGQIYEQYF.

The V and J genes are TRBV20-1 and TRBJ1-1; the D call of TRBD1 rests on TCRdb alone, since no DNA is present to check it. Germline V lookup: CDR1 DFQATT, CDR2 SNEGSKA (reference sequence). This CDR3 has 13 residues. Here the CDR3 reads CSARETGDTEAFF.

The V gene is TRBV4-3, the J gene TRBJ2-7; TCRdb names TRBD1, which stays unverified in the absence of DNA. The CDR3 consists of 14 residues. Germline V gene data show CDR1 as LGHNA and CDR2 as YSLEER. CDR3 region: CASSQDRASYEQYF.

This chain connects TRBV29-1 to TRBJ2-3; TCRdb proposes TRBD1, but this gene call is untestable without DNA. The CDR3 has 13 amino acids. CDR1 is SQVTM, CDR2 ANQGSEA, per germline. The CDR3 loop is CSVAGQGEGTQYF.

This sequence joins TRBV7-8 and TRBJ1-1. Per germline, CDR1 SGHVS and CDR2 FQNEAQ. The CDR3 is 15 residues long. The chain's CDR3 is CASSSGGPRDTEAFF.

The chain recombines TRBV14 with TRBJ2-1. Germline V gene lookup returns CDR1 SGHDN and CDR2 FVKESK. The CDR3 totals 13 residues. This CDR3 is CASSQGGYNEQFF.